These T cell receptor beta chains were read from a single sample in a study of blood T cell repertoires in COVID-19. The method was immunoSEQ multiplex PCR; TCRdb's version includes in-frame clones alone and lacks a portion of them. There are under 350,000 clones in the sample; 80% to 90% occur only once, and about 4.2% lies in the top ten. Material: PBMCs or T cells enriched from blood (not recorded which). Receptors originate from a woman aged 35 to 49 with acute COVID-19. CDR3s include the opening cysteine and the closing phenylalanine or tryptophan. D genes are given only for firm matches. Rows may omit the clone size; those that give it use once, few, many or a size class.

j_gene,v_gene,d_gene,abundance,CDR3nt,CDR3aa
TRBJ2-7,TRBV3-1/TRBV3-2,NA,NA,TGTGCCAGCAGCCAAGATCCGGGGGCCTACGAGCAGTACTTC,CASSQDPGAYEQYF
TRBJ1-1,TRBV7-2,TRBD1,once,TGTGCCAGCAGCTTACGGGGACAGGGGATAAATGAAGCTTTCTTT,CASSLRGQGINEAFF
TRBJ1-1,TRBV9,NA,few,TGTGCCAGCAGCGTAGGAAGGAGGGGAGTTGAAGCTTTCTTT,CASSVGRRGVEAFF
TRBJ2-7,TRBV7-8,TRBD2,NA,TGTGCCAGCAGCTTTGCTAGCGGGGCCACCTACGAGCAGTACTTC,CASSFASGATYEQYF
TRBJ1-1,TRBV29-1,NA,NA,TGCAGCGTTGGCGGGATCGCAGGGCTGAACACTGAAGCTTTCTTT,CSVGGIAGLNTEAFF
TRBJ1-5,TRBV19,NA,NA,TGTGCCAGTAGTATAGGTATTATGGAGGGGATCGGCAATCAGCCCCAGCATTTT,CASSIGIMEGIGNQPQHF
TRBJ1-4,TRBV5-1,TRBD1,NA,TGCGCCAGCAGCCTAGGACAGGGCCCTAGGGAAAAACTGTTTTTT,CASSLGQGPREKLFF
TRBJ1-1,TRBV20-1,NA,NA,TGCAGTGCCAGGAGACAGATTGAAGCTTTCTTT,CSARRQIEAFF
TRBJ1-4,TRBV5-4,NA,NA,TGTGCCAGCAGCTTGCGCAGTGCAACTAATGAAAAACTGTTTTTT,CASSLRSATNEKLFF
TRBJ1-1,TRBV6-2/TRBV6-3,NA,NA,TGTGCCAGCAGCATACACGAAAACACTGAAGCTTTCTTT,CASSIHENTEAFF
TRBJ1-4,TRBV10-3,TRBD1,NA,TGTGCCATCAGTAGACAGGGTCCTAATGAAAAACTGTTTTTT,CAISRQGPNEKLFF
TRBJ2-2,TRBV11-2,NA,NA,TGTGCCAGCAATAGGCTAGACGGCACCGGGGAGCTGTTTTTT,CASNRLDGTGELFF
TRBJ1-1,TRBV4-2,TRBD1,NA,TGTGCCAGCAGCCAAGGACAGGGGCATACTGAAGCTTTCTTT,CASSQGQGHTEAFF
TRBJ1-3,TRBV7-2,NA,NA,TGTGCCAGCAGCTTAGGTCCGGGAACGACTGGAAACACCATATATTTT,CASSLGPGTTGNTIYF
TRBJ2-1,TRBV5-4,TRBD2,NA,TGTGCCAGCAGCTTGGTACTAGCGGGAGGGCTTGAGCAGTTCTTC,CASSLVLAGGLEQFF
TRBJ1-1,TRBV6-5,TRBD1,once,TGTGCCAGCATCAAACAGGGGGCAGTCACTGAAGCTTTCTTT,CASIKQGAVTEAFF
TRBJ2-2,TRBV7-3,NA,NA,TGTGCCAGCAGCTTATTGCGTGCCGGCGGGGAGCTGTTTTTT,CASSLLRAGGELFF
TRBJ1-2,TRBV29-1,NA,NA,TGCAGCGTTCACCACAGCTATGGCTACACCTTC,CSVHHSYGYTF
TRBJ2-7,TRBV7-2,NA,NA,TGTGCCAGCAGGCTAGAGTACGAGCAGTACTTC,CASRLEYEQYF
TRBJ2-7,TRBV7-2,NA,NA,TGTGCCAGCAGCTTATCTGTCACAACCTACGAGCAGTACTTC,CASSLSVTTYEQYF
TRBJ2-1,TRBV2,TRBD2,once,TGTGCCAGCAGCCTTAGCGGGAGCTCCTACAATGAGCAGTTCTTC,CASSLSGSSYNEQFF
TRBJ1-2,TRBV7-8,NA,few,TGTGCCAGCAGCTTAATAGAACCAGGATATGGCTACACCTTC,CASSLIEPGYGYTF
TRBJ1-1,TRBV10-2,NA,NA,TGCGCCAGCAGTGTAGTGGACGGGGGGACTGAAGCTTTCTTT,CASSVVDGGTEAFF
TRBJ2-5,TRBV18,TRBD2,NA,TGTGCCAGCTCACCCATTGCCGGGACTAGCGGGAGTTACCTGGAGACCCAGTACTTC,CASSPIAGTSGSYLETQYF
TRBJ1-1,TRBV5-4,TRBD1,NA,TGTGCCAGCAGCCCTGACAGGGGGCGGAACACTGAAGCTTTCTTT,CASSPDRGRNTEAFF
TRBJ2-1,TRBV18,TRBD1,once,TGTGCCAGCTCACCCGACTACAGGGGCAATGAGCAGTTCTTC,CASSPDYRGNEQFF
TRBJ2-2,TRBV19,NA,NA,TGTGCCAGTAGTGACGTAGCTACCACCGGGGAGCTGTTTTTT,CASSDVATTGELFF
TRBJ1-5,TRBV6-5,TRBD1,NA,TGTGCCAGCAGTTACGGGCAGGGGGCGAATCAGCCCCAGCATTTT,CASSYGQGANQPQHF
TRBJ2-1,TRBV24-1,TRBD2,few,TGTGCCACCAGTGATGCCAATGCGGGACTAGGCGTCTACAATGAGCAGTTCTTC,CATSDANAGLGVYNEQFF
TRBJ1-2,TRBV7-9,NA,once,TGTGCCAGCAGCTTATTTCCCCCACAGACCAACTATGGCTACACCTTC,CASSLFPPQTNYGYTF
TRBJ1-5,TRBV7-6,TRBD1,NA,TGTGCCAGCAGCTTGGGGACAGGGGGCAATCAGCCCCAGCATTTT,CASSLGTGGNQPQHF
TRBJ2-1,TRBV28,NA,NA,TGTGCCAGCAGTCCCTTAAGGGGCGGCAATGAGCAGTTCTTC,CASSPLRGGNEQFF
TRBJ2-7,TRBV6-4,TRBD1,NA,TGTGCCAGCAGTGACGGGACAGGAACATACTTC,CASSDGTGTYF
TRBJ2-3,TRBV9,NA,NA,TGTGCCAGCAGCGTAGGAGGACTAATAACAGATACGCAGTATTTT,CASSVGGLITDTQYF
TRBJ2-7,TRBV7-2,NA,NA,TGTGCCAGCAGCTTTTACGTGGGAGGCATCTACGAGCAGTACTTC,CASSFYVGGIYEQYF
TRBJ2-7,TRBV4-2,NA,few,TGTGCCAGCAGCCGGGACGTAGGAGGGGTCGAGCAGTACTTC,CASSRDVGGVEQYF
TRBJ1-2,TRBV5-6,TRBD1,once,TGTGCCAGCAGCTTGGCAGGGGGCTATGGCTACACCTTC,CASSLAGGYGYTF
TRBJ2-5,TRBV7-9,TRBD2,NA,TGTGCCAGCAGCTTATGGGCGACTAGCGGGGCAAACCTCCAAGAGACCCAGTACTTC,CASSLWATSGANLQETQYF
TRBJ2-3,TRBV5-8,NA,NA,TGTGCCAGCAGCTTGGGTACGGGATCCGCAGATACGCAGTATTTT,CASSLGTGSADTQYF
TRBJ2-1,TRBV6-5,TRBD1,NA,TGTGCCAGCAAAACTGGACAGGGGGTCTACAATGAGCAGTTCTTC,CASKTGQGVYNEQFF
TRBJ2-1,TRBV14,NA,NA,TGTGCCAGCAGCCAAGTTGGGGGGGCGTACAATGAGCAGTTCTTC,CASSQVGGAYNEQFF
TRBJ2-5,TRBV28,NA,NA,TGTGCCAGCAGTCCCGGACGGAGGGAGACCCAGTACTTC,CASSPGRRETQYF
TRBJ1-6,TRBV6-1,TRBD1,once,TGTGCCAGCAGTGCCACAGACAGGGGGTATAATTCACCCCTCCACTTT,CASSATDRGYNSPLHF
TRBJ2-7,TRBV28,TRBD1,NA,TGTGCCAGCAGTAGGATGCCAGGGGGCTACGAGCAGTACTTC,CASSRMPGGYEQYF
TRBJ1-2,TRBV5-6,TRBD1,NA,TGTGCCAGCAGCTTGTTTTTCAGTCCAGGGGGCGCGGGCTACACCTTC,CASSLFFSPGGAGYTF
TRBJ1-1,TRBV6-2/TRBV6-3,TRBD1,once,TGTGCCAGCAGTTCACCGACAGGGGCCAAGAACACTGAAGCTTTCTTT,CASSSPTGAKNTEAFF
TRBJ1-4,TRBV28,NA,NA,TGTGCCAGCAGTTCCCAGGCGGGCGGGTCAGGAAATGAAAAACTGTTTTTT,CASSSQAGGSGNEKLFF
TRBJ2-7,TRBV5-1,TRBD1,NA,TGCGCCAGCAGCTCAGCCGGGACAGGGGATTACGAGCAGTACTTC,CASSSAGTGDYEQYF